This TCR beta chain was recovered during a study of blood T cell repertoires in COVID-19. Study-level background: PBMCs, B-cell-depleted T cells, or T cells provided the cDNA or gDNA that made up the material.

Only in-frame clones appear in the TCRdb table, and some are missing; sequencing was by immunoSEQ multiplex PCR. Here the sample spans hundreds of thousands of clones, approximately 91% being singletons. The CDR3 covers 17 residues. The germline CDR1 and CDR2 sequences are SGDLS and YYNGEE. The germline V and J ends were trimmed by 4 bases and 2 bases, with 22 bases remaining between them. The V call is TRBV9, the J call TRBJ2-7, with D maybe TRBD2 (5 bases). The sequencing input was peripheral blood. The source is a woman aged 40 to 50 who had recovered from COVID-19. The CDR3 region has the DNA TGTGCCAGCAGCCCTGCTCACGTTATGGCGGGCCCCTACGAGCAGTACTTC. Its translation is CASSPAHVMAGPYEQYF.